This T cell receptor beta chain derives from a study of OX40 agonist ivuxolimab in advanced cancers. Study as a whole: Patients' therapy was ivuxolimab, an antibody that acts as an agonist of OX40 (CD134). Patients in dose escalation had liver, melanoma, kidney or head and neck cancers.

This CDR3 has 15 residues. Germline CDR1 SGHNT, CDR2 YYREEE (reference sequence). V lost 6 bases and J lost 2; bases outside the gene matches: 5. Exclusion of a patient followed from autoimmune disease history or systemic immunosuppression. Study results and caveats: Clonal expansion was seen in CD4+ and CD8+ blood T cells by week 6 at 0.1 to 3.0 mg/kg.

This table comes from immunoSEQ multiplex PCR, and its TCRdb copy is limited to in-frame clones, with some not included. Of some 95,000 clones in the sample, roughly nine tenths were seen once. On this clone itself: No antigen is known for it.

This rearrangement joins TRBV5-4 to TRBJ1-2; 12 nucleotides agree with TRBD1. This sequence originates from an adult with an advanced solid tumor such as melanoma, head and neck, liver or kidney cancer. Sequenced here: CD4+ or CD8+ T cells sorted from blood, sampled in a trial of the OX40 agonist ivuxolimab. The CDR3 nucleotides are TGTGCCAGCACTCGGGGACAGGGGGCCAACTATGGCTACACCTTC. Protein product: CASTRGQGANYGYTF.